This T cell receptor (beta chain) is from a study of blood T cell repertoires in COVID-19. The method was immunoSEQ multiplex PCR; TCRdb's version includes in-frame clones alone and lacks a portion of them. The sample records around 200,000 clones, 87% being singletons. This clone was counted a single time. Between the trimmed V and J ends, which lost 6 bases and 5 bases, there was a span of 11 bases. The CDR3 runs to 13 residues. Germline V CDR1 and CDR2: MNHEY, SMNVEV (reference sequence). The V gene is TRBV27, the J gene TRBJ2-1; no definite D call. The sequenced sample was peripheral blood. The clonotype originates from a woman in her late teens or twenties who had recovered from COVID-19. CDR3 sequence reads: CASSPQRNNEQFF. For the CDR3, the DNA is TGTGCCAGCAGCCCGCAGAGGAACAATGAGCAGTTCTTC.